The 32 T cell receptor beta chains in this list originate from one sample, sequenced in a study of blood T cells in healthy people across ages (dated by TCRdb to the mid-2010s). Library preparation used 5' RACE. TCRdb names Illumina HiSeq 2500 as the instrument used. A second PCR of roughly 6 to 11 cycles was run with a J-beta primer mix and a sample-barcoded 5' primer. The public reads were reprocessed in TCRdb via fastp at Q25 and MiXCR, keeping in-frame beta chains. Duplicate CDR3 protein sequences are folded into a single record with the most common DNA and genes. This sample comprises roughly 1.5 million distinct CDR3 sequences, approximately 39% of them detected only once. The ten largest clonotypes hold under 5% of the sample. The sample consisted of blood. These receptors all come from a young woman in good health.

The chain carries TRBV18 and TRBJ2-5, with a tentative D call TRBD1 (6 bases). From germline, CDR1 is KGHSH and CDR2 LQKENI. Trimming pared 0 bases from V and 2 bases from J, leaving 10 bases between. The CDR3 loop spans 15 amino acids. The CDR3 here is CASSPPSRGQETQYF. The CDR3 DNA reads as TGTGCCAGCTCACCACCGAGCAGGGGTCAAGAGACCCAGTACTTC.

The chain joins TRBV30 to TRBJ1-5; no reliable D call. Per the germline V gene, CDR1 is GTSNPN and CDR2 is SVGIG (reference sequence). Trimming shortened V by 2 bases and J by 3 bases, and 11 bases separated the two germline ends. The CDR3 consists of 14 residues. The CDR3 region is CAWSTQQHNQPQHF. As DNA, the CDR3 is TGTGCCTGGAGTACCCAACAACACAATCAGCCCCAGCATTTT.

This chain joins TRBV28 and TRBJ2-3; the match to TRBD1 covers 10 bases. Germline CDR1 MDHEN, CDR2 SYDVKM. The CDR3 is made up of 16 amino acids. Trimming cost V 3 bases and J 3 bases; bases outside gene matches: 6. DNA for the CDR3: TGTGCCAGCAGTTTGTCTGAGGGACAGGGGACAGATACGCAGTATTTT. Protein product: CASSLSEGQGTDTQYF.

This clonotype was counted between two and nine times. The rearrangement joins TRBV12-3 or TRBV12-4 to TRBJ2-5, with 10 bases that match TRBD1. The CDR3 extends over 13 amino acids. The chain's CDR3 is CAIRDRGSETQYF. The CDR3 DNA follows: TGTGCTATCCGGGACAGGGGATCAGAGACCCAGTACTTC.

The chain combines TRBV4-2 with TRBJ2-1; TRBD1 matches at 10 bases. Germline values: CDR1 LGHNA, CDR2 YNFKEQ. The CDR3 extends over 15 amino acids. Trimming cost V 0 bases and J 13 bases; bases outside gene matches: 9. The CDR3, as DNA: TGTGCCAGCAGCCAAGAGGGTGGGACAGGGGTTCTACAGTTCTTC. This translates into CASSQEGGTGVLQFF.

The genes are TRBV2 and TRBJ2-1; D gene uncertain. V was clipped by 7 bases and J by 1 base, with 11 bases between them. This CDR3 spans 14 amino acids. Germline loops: CDR1 SNHLY, CDR2 FYNNEI. The CDR3 DNA sequence: TGTGCCAGCACTGACGGGTATTCCTACAATGAGCAGTTCTTC. It yields the protein CASTDGYSYNEQFF.

This chain links TRBV5-6 with TRBJ2-7; D not resolved. Germline V lookup: CDR1 SGHDT, CDR2 YYEEEE. This CDR3 is built from 15 residues. Between the trimmed V and J ends, which lost 2 bases and 6 bases, there was a span of 18 bases. The chain's CDR3 is CASSLRVAPRREQYF. For the CDR3, the DNA is TGTGCCAGCAGCTTACGAGTGGCCCCCCGTCGCGAGCAGTACTTC.

This chain uses TRBV3-1 with TRBJ1-5; 7 nucleotides match TRBD1. After removal of 4 bases from V and 3 bases from J, the junction contained 6 bases not matched to a gene. The CDR3 runs 15 residues. From germline, CDR1 is LGHDT and CDR2 YNNKEL (reference sequence). The CDR3 reads CASSPGTDINQPQHF. The CDR3 DNA follows: TGTGCCAGCAGCCCCGGGACAGATATCAATCAGCCCCAGCATTTT.

This sequence joins TRBV7-2 and TRBJ2-7, with D maybe TRBD1 (6 bases). Trimming stripped 6 bases from V and 4 bases from J, with 19 bases between. Germline V gene sequence: CDR1 SGHTA, CDR2 FQGNSA. This CDR3 contains 15 residues. In DNA form, the CDR3 reads TGTGCCAGCAGGCCTCCCGGACAGTACGTTTACGAGCAGTACTTC. This encodes CASRPPGQYVYEQYF.

A note on this clonotype: Relative to the germline gene, one junction end is altered; a read error may explain this. The chain is built from TRBV7-2 and TRBJ2-1; 13 bases match TRBD2. There are 15 residues in the CDR3. Germline V gives CDR1 SGHTA, CDR2 FQGNSA. The CDR3 nucleotides are TGTGCCAGCAGCCGAGGGACTAGCGGGAACAATAAGCAGTTCTTC. This encodes CASSRGTSGNNKQFF.

V usage is TRBV7-9 and J usage is TRBJ2-6; the D is unclear. The length of the CDR3 is 16 residues. The germline V and J ends were trimmed by 5 bases and 2 bases, with 13 bases remaining between them. Germline CDR1 and CDR2: SEHNR and FQNEAQ (reference sequence). CDR3 residues: CASSPFSGAGANVLTF. As DNA, the CDR3 is TGTGCCAGCAGCCCTTTTTCTGGGGCTGGGGCCAACGTCCTGACTTTC.

This clonotype has ten or more counts. The J gene is TRBJ2-7, the V gene TRBV29-1, with D perhaps matching TRBD1 (6 bases). With 6 bases removed from V and 0 bases from J, the gap between germline ends came to 18 bases. The germline V gene has CDR1 SQVTM and CDR2 ANQGSEA. This CDR3 contains 15 residues. CDR3 sequence reads: CSVKTRQDLSYEQYF. Written as DNA, the CDR3 is TGCAGCGTCAAAACTCGACAGGACCTCTCCTACGAGCAGTACTTC.

The sample holds a few counts of this clonotype. This may be a read error, as it is one base from a much larger clone. The V gene is TRBV2, the J gene TRBJ1-2, with 8 nucleotides matching TRBD1. J gave up 3 bases and V 7 bases, and 1 base lay outside the gene matches. The CDR3 length is 12 residues. Germline CDR1 and CDR2: SNHLY and FYNNEI. The CDR3 sequence is CASMDRDYGYTF. The DNA of the CDR3 is TGTGCCAGCATGGACAGGGACTATGGCTACACCTTC.

The chain couples TRBV11-2 to TRBJ1-2, with TRBD1 matching over 9 bases. The V gene's germline CDR1 is SGHAT and CDR2 FQNNGV. The CDR3 is 16 residues long. With 3 bases clipped from V and 7 bases from J, the junction kept 12 bases outside the gene matches. The DNA of the CDR3 is TGTGCCAGCAGCTTGGGCCTCTCATCGGGACAGGGTGGCTACACCTTC. Amino acid sequence: CASSLGLSSGQGGYTF.

The chain recombines TRBV2 with TRBJ2-1; 7 nucleotides align to TRBD2. CDR3 size: 13 residues. V dropped 7 bases and J dropped 4; count of bases not matched to a gene: 4. Germline-derived CDR1 and CDR2 are SNHLY and FYNNEI. CDR3 nucleotide sequence: TGTGCCAGCACGGGGAGGGAGTACAATGAGCAGTTCTTC. Translating gives CASTGREYNEQFF.

The chain uses TRBV2 and TRBJ2-5, with 10 nucleotides matching TRBD1. The J call may be wrong; the DNA end is better matched by TRBJ2-7. The germline CDR1 and CDR2 sequences are SNHLY and FYNNEI. The CDR3 contains 14 residues. DNA for the CDR3: TGTGCCAGCAGTGCCGGGACAGGGGTAGGCGAGCAGTACTTC. Its protein is CASSAGTGVGEQYF.

The chain carries TRBV3-1 and TRBJ1-2; D not resolved. Per germline, CDR1 LGHDT and CDR2 YNNKEL (reference sequence). The V end was cut by 3 bases, the J end by 0 bases, with 14 bases between. The CDR3 loop spans 16 amino acids. CDR3 nucleotides: TGTGCCAGCAGCCATACCTCCGGGCGAACTAACTATGGCTACACCTTC. Its protein is CASSHTSGRTNYGYTF.

This clonotype was seen a few times. The rearrangement uses TRBV29-1 and TRBJ1-2; possible D gene TRBD1, 5 bases. Germline V gene lookup returns CDR1 SQVTM and CDR2 ANQGSEA. The V end lost 4 bases, the J end lost 6 bases, and 12 bases lay between the germline ends. This CDR3 is 12 amino acids long. As DNA, the CDR3 is TGCAGCGTTGTGACAGCTTCAGATGGCTACACCTTC. This translates into CSVVTASDGYTF.

This clonotype came up a few times. This rearrangement joins TRBV4-1 to TRBJ2-7; 7 bases line up with TRBD2. This CDR3 comprises 15 residues. The J segment lost 2 bases and the V segment lost 3 bases, leaving 7 bases of the junction unmatched. Germline V CDR1 and CDR2: MGHRA, YSYEKL. CDR3 in amino acids: CASSQSGTNPYEQYF. CDR3 DNA sequence: TGCGCCAGCAGCCAGAGCGGGACTAACCCCTACGAGCAGTACTTC.

This chain joins TRBV21-1 and TRBJ2-3; the DNA was not used to check the table's D call, TRBD2. TRBV21-1 is designated a pseudogene. CDR3 length: 21 amino acids. The CDR3 DNA reads as TGTGCCAGCAGCAATCAAAGGGAGACTAGCGGGAGGCTGAATAGCACGGATACGCAGTATTTT. Translated, it gives CASSNQRETSGRLNSTDTQYF.

The chain recombines TRBV7-2 with TRBJ2-5; 8 bases match TRBD1. The J call is uncertain, as TRBJ2-7 better fits the DNA end. Germline V gene lookup returns CDR1 SGHTA and CDR2 FQGNSA. This CDR3 has 17 residues. The CDR3 DNA reads as TGTGCCAGCAGCCCAAAAGAAAACAGGGGGACGCATCGCGAGCAGTACTTC. This sequence encodes CASSPKENRGTHREQYF.

The rearrangement joins TRBV7-2 to TRBJ1-5; D unclear. The germline V gene encodes CDR1 SGHTA and CDR2 FQGNSA. The CDR3 length is 17 residues. V was pared by 3 bases and J by 0 bases, with 15 bases between. The CDR3 spells CASSFRSGRNSNQPQHF. CDR3 in DNA: TGTGCCAGCAGCTTCCGCAGCGGCAGAAATAGCAATCAGCCCCAGCATTTT.

The chain couples TRBV12-3 or TRBV12-4 to TRBJ2-3, with 9 bases matching TRBD1. This CDR3 spans 13 amino acids. The J segment lost 3 bases and the V segment lost 9 bases, leaving 4 bases of the junction unmatched. Here the CDR3 DNA reads TGTGCCAGTAAGGGACAGGGAACAGATACGCAGTATTTT. As protein: CASKGQGTDTQYF.

The V gene is TRBV4-3, the J gene TRBJ2-7, with 8 nucleotides matching TRBD2. V gave up 1 base and J gave up 3 bases; unmatched junction bases: 11. Germline V gives CDR1 LGHNA, CDR2 YSLEER. The CDR3 contains 17 residues. DNA of the CDR3: TGCGCCAGCAGCCAAGTCGGGAGGGCTAGCGGCTTCTACGAGCAGTACTTC. Protein sequence: CASSQVGRASGFYEQYF.

J is TRBJ1-2 and V is TRBV4-1, with 7 bases identical to TRBD1. Germline CDR1 MGHRA, CDR2 YSYEKL. This CDR3 spans 16 amino acids. Trimming took 4 bases from V and 3 from J; bases not matched to a gene: 11. This CDR3 is CASSPKTGQEDYGYTF. The CDR3 coding sequence is TGCGCCAGCAGCCCAAAAACCGGACAGGAGGACTATGGCTACACCTTC.

This chain joins TRBV29-1 and TRBJ2-7, with D perhaps TRBD2 (6 bases). Looked up from germline, CDR1 is SQVTM and CDR2 is ANQGSEA. The CDR3 contains 15 residues. V dropped 6 bases and J dropped 7 bases, with 25 bases sitting between them. This chain's CDR3 is CSVKVGRGSYNEQYF. Written as DNA, the CDR3 is TGCAGCGTGAAGGTGGGGCGGGGCTCCTACAATGAGCAGTACTTC.

This clonotype showed up just a few times. The rearrangement joins TRBV4-3 to TRBJ2-3; D is possibly TRBD1 (7 bases). In germline, CDR1 is LGHNA, CDR2 YSLEER. V lost 0 bases and J lost 4, with 14 bases in between. This CDR3 is 16 amino acids long. As DNA, the CDR3 is TGCGCCAGCAGCCAAGAGGTCGACAGGGAGGCAGATACGCAGTATTTT. Translating gives CASSQEVDREADTQYF.

V usage is TRBV2 and J usage is TRBJ1-4; D uncertain. This CDR3 is built from 15 residues. Germline loops: CDR1 SNHLY, CDR2 FYNNEI. Trimming pared 2 bases from V and 8 bases from J, leaving 15 bases between. The CDR3 nucleotides are TGTGCCAGCAGTGAAAACCTCGGGGTGGCAGAAAAACTGTTTTTT. Its protein product is CASSENLGVAEKLFF.

This clonotype turned up a few times. Here the CDR3 DNA reads TGTGCCAGCAGTACGACTAGCGGGGAAACCTACGAGCAGTACTTC. It translates to CASSTTSGETYEQYF. The chain links TRBV27 to TRBJ2-7, with 11 bases lining up with TRBD2. Per the germline V gene, CDR1 is MNHEY and CDR2 is SMNVEV (reference sequence). The CDR3 spans 15 residues. Trimming took 5 bases from V and 2 from J; bases not matched to a gene: 5.

The chain combines TRBV9 with TRBJ1-1; tentative D call: TRBD1 (6 bases). The length of the CDR3 is 14 residues. Trimming took off 4 bases at V and 11 bases at J, with 21 bases between the two ends. The V gene's germline CDR1 is SGDLS and CDR2 YYNGEE. The chain's CDR3 is CASSTSPRRGGAFF. The CDR3 DNA reads TGTGCCAGCAGCACCTCCCCAAGGCGAGGGGGGGCTTTCTTT.

This clonotype was seen ten or more times. DNA of the CDR3: TGTGCCAGCAGCTTAGGCCCAGGCAATCAGCCCCAGCATTTT. Its protein is CASSLGPGNQPQHF. The chain links TRBV7-2 to TRBJ1-5; D is ambiguous. This CDR3 has 14 residues. The V gene lost 1 base and the J gene lost 2 bases, with 6 bases spanning the gap. CDR1 SGHTA and CDR2 FQGNSA come from the germline V gene.

In its sample, this clonotype was seen a few times. This sequence joins TRBV7-2 and TRBJ2-7; D ambiguous. CDR3 size: 13 residues. The V gene's germline CDR1 is SGHTA and CDR2 FQGNSA. V shed 5 bases and J shed 2 bases, with 10 bases lying between them. DNA for the CDR3: TGTGCCAGCAGCCATAGCTGGACCTACGAGCAGTACTTC. Amino acid sequence: CASSHSWTYEQYF.